The next 10 T cell receptor beta chains were all read from a single sample in a study of T cell repertoires in cytomegalovirus infection. In TCRdb, the reads were re-called with MiXCR into one record per CDR3 protein. This table holds 450,000 to 650,000 distinct CDR3 sequences, under 45% found once. Antigen specificity for these receptors is unknown. Material: cultured PBMCs, obtained from culture after CMV antigen stimulation. These receptors all stem from a human donor in good health (CMV status not recorded). Some clones in this sample may be carry-over from other donors' samples.

This chain uses TRBV7-8 with TRBJ1-3; D gene ambiguous. This CDR3 has 18 residues. Germline V gene data show CDR1 as SGHVS and CDR2 as FQNEAQ. V was clipped by 5 bases and J by 0 bases, with 20 bases between them. The CDR3: CASSPTGSSTPSGNTIYF. In DNA, the CDR3 is TGTGCCAGCAGCCCGACGGGGTCCTCCACACCCTCTGGAAACACCATATATTTT. The variable domain in full, completed from reference TRBV7-8 and TRBJ1-3, reads GAGVSQSPRYKVAKRGQDVALRCDPISGHVSLFWYQQALGQGPEFLTYFQNEAQLDKSGLPSDRFFAERPEGSVSTLKIQRTQQEDSAVYLCASSPTGSSTPSGNTIYFGEGSWLTVV.

The chain carries TRBV12-3 or TRBV12-4 and TRBJ1-5; D not certain. The CDR3 consists of 11 residues. V lost 8 bases and J lost 11, with 13 bases in between. The CDR3 nucleotides read TGTGCCAGCGGAATAGACGGCGCCCAGCATTTT. Its translation is CASGIDGAQHF.

V is TRBV20-1 and J is TRBJ2-3, with a tentative D call TRBD2 (5 bases). The V gene's germline CDR1 is DFQATT and CDR2 SNEGSKA (reference sequence). V was shortened by 0 bases and J by 2 bases, with 15 bases between the two germline ends. CDR3 length: 16 amino acids. Here the CDR3 DNA reads TGCAGTGCTAGAGATCCTCTGTCAGCGGCCACAGATACGCAGTATTTT. It codes for CSARDPLSAATDTQYF.

V and J are TRBV19 and TRBJ1-1, with a tentative D call TRBD1 (6 bases). Germline-derived CDR1 and CDR2 are LNHDA and SQIVND (reference sequence). The CDR3 extends over 14 amino acids. Trimming took off 4 bases at V and 4 bases at J, with 13 bases between the two ends. The DNA of the CDR3 is TGTGCCAGTAGTACGCAGGGGCTGGGCACTGAAGCTTTCTTT. Protein product: CASSTQGLGTEAFF.

The chain couples TRBV7-2 to TRBJ1-5; D unresolved. Germline CDR1 reads SGHTA; CDR2 reads FQGNSA. The V gene lost 2 bases and the J gene lost 7 bases, with 9 bases spanning the gap. CDR3 length: 13 residues. In nucleotides, the CDR3 is TGTGCCAGCAGCTTACTGGGAGAGCAGCCCCAGCATTTT. Its translation is CASSLLGEQPQHF.

This chain links TRBV3-1 with TRBJ2-7; D call uncertain. The V end was cut by 1 base, the J end by 2 bases, with 6 bases between. The CDR3 contains 13 residues. Germline loops: CDR1 LGHDT, CDR2 YNNKEL (reference sequence). CDR3 amino acids: CASSQAQAYEQYF. The CDR3 region has the DNA TGTGCCAGCAGCCAAGCCCAAGCCTACGAGCAGTACTTC.

J is TRBJ2-1 and V is TRBV7-8, with 7 bases that match TRBD1. Germline loops: CDR1 SGHVS, CDR2 FQNEAQ. The CDR3 has 15 residues. The V and J ends lost 3 bases and 5 bases, in that order; junction bases with no gene match: 7. The CDR3 sequence is CASSFPGTANNEQFF. The CDR3 nucleotides are TGTGCCAGCAGCTTTCCCGGGACAGCAAACAATGAGCAGTTCTTC.

This clonotype showed up just a few times. This rearrangement joins TRBV5-4 to TRBJ1-1; weak D call: TRBD1 (5 bases). The CDR3 totals 12 residues. In germline, CDR1 is SGHNT, CDR2 YYREEE (reference sequence). Trimming left V 0 bases short and J 7 bases short, with 7 bases between. The CDR3 DNA sequence: TGTGCCAGCAGCTTGGGGGGCTATGAAGCTTTCTTT. It codes for CASSLGGYEAFF. Full variable domain (outside the CDR3, taken from reference TRBV5-4 and TRBJ1-1): ETGVTQSPTHLIKTRGQQVTLRCSSQSGHNTVSWYQQALGQGPQFIFQYYREEENGRGNFPPRFSGLQFPNYSSELNVNALELDDSALYLCASSLGGYEAFFGQGTRLTVV.

The V and J genes are TRBV7-2 and TRBJ2-1; D is perhaps TRBD2 (6 bases). Germline CDR1 SGHTA, CDR2 FQGNSA. The germline V and J ends were trimmed by 5 bases and 6 bases, with 14 bases remaining between them. This CDR3 has 14 residues. The CDR3 nucleotides are TGTGCCAGCAGCACTAGCCCCGGGGGCAATGAGCAGTTCTTC. Protein: CASSTSPGGNEQFF.

The CDR3 nucleotides are TGTGCCAGCAGCCCAGAGATAGGGACAAACACCGGGGAGCTGTTTTTT. The encoded protein is CASSPEIGTNTGELFF. The V and J genes are TRBV7-8 and TRBJ2-2; tentatively, D is TRBD1 (6 bases). CDR3 size: 16 residues. CDR1 is SGHVS, CDR2 FQNEAQ, per germline. The ends were cut back, 5 bases at V and 2 bases at J, with 15 bases in the middle.